These 10 T cell receptor beta chains originate from one sample sequenced in a study of OX40 agonist ivuxolimab in advanced cancers. The method was immunoSEQ multiplex PCR; TCRdb's version includes in-frame clones alone and lacks a portion of them. This table holds roughly 19,000 clones, 75% to 95% found once. Sample: CD4+ or CD8+ T cells sorted from blood, taken in a trial of the OX40 agonist ivuxolimab. Source of these receptors: an adult with an advanced solid tumor such as melanoma, head and neck, liver or kidney cancer.

The CDR3 DNA reads as TGCGCCAGCAGCTTGGCATCCGCCGGGATTGACACTGAAGCTTTCTTT. It translates to CASSLASAGIDTEAFF. The chain employs TRBV5-1 and TRBJ1-1, with D unresolved. The CDR3 is 16 amino acids. Germline-derived CDR1 and CDR2 are SGHRS and YFSETQ. V shed 0 bases and J shed 3 bases, with 15 bases lying between them.

CDR3 protein: CASSLARFWGWKAFF. The CDR3 bases are TGTGCCAGCAGCTTAGCCCGTTTCTGGGGTTGGAAAGCTTTCTTT. The chain employs TRBV11-2 and TRBJ1-1; unclear D gene. Trimming pared 1 base from V and 9 bases from J, leaving 18 bases between. Germline CDR1 is SGHAT and CDR2 is FQNNGV. This CDR3 has 15 residues.

This chain joins TRBV6-6 and TRBJ2-7; D possibly corresponds to TRBD2 (5 bases). The germline V gene encodes CDR1 MNHNY and CDR2 SVGAGI (reference sequence). This CDR3 has 14 residues. V was cut by 6 bases and J by 5 bases, with 17 bases left in between. CDR3 in amino acids: CASSPVGPRDEQYF. DNA for the CDR3: TGTGCCAGCAGCCCGGTCGGGCCGCGGGACGAGCAGTACTTC.

This chain uses TRBV5-6 with TRBJ2-1, with D unresolved. V was cut by 2 bases and J by 10 bases, with 7 bases left in between. Germline loops: CDR1 SGHDT, CDR2 YYEEEE. The length of the CDR3 is 11 residues. The CDR3 loop is CASSLSGEQFF. CDR3 sequence (DNA): TGTGCCAGCAGCTTATCTGGGGAGCAGTTCTTC.

This clone was recorded once. This chain uses TRBV5-1 with TRBJ2-7; maybe TRBD2 (5 bases). This CDR3 is 14 amino acids long. The V end lost 4 bases, the J end lost 2 bases, and 13 bases lay between the germline ends. The germline V gene has CDR1 SGHRS and CDR2 YFSETQ. CDR3 sequence (DNA): TGCGCCAGCAGCGAAGGACTGCCGACCTACGAGCAGTACTTC. Its translation: CASSEGLPTYEQYF.

This chain connects TRBV7-8 to TRBJ1-5; 7 bases are a match to TRBD1. V lost 4 bases to trimming and J lost 6 bases; unmatched junction nucleotides: 9. The CDR3 covers 15 residues. The germline V gene has CDR1 SGHVS and CDR2 FQNEAQ. CDR3 sequence: CASSSGGQRGQPQHF. CDR3 DNA sequence: TGTGCCAGCAGCTCAGGGGGACAACGCGGTCAGCCCCAGCATTTT.

The chain is built from TRBV10-2 and TRBJ2-2, with a tentative D call TRBD2 (6 bases). The CDR3 covers 14 residues. Germline-derived CDR1 and CDR2 are WSHSY and SAAADI. Trimming cost V 6 bases and J 0 bases, with 8 bases left between them. The CDR3 nucleotides read TGCGCCAGCAGGGGAGGCCCGAACACCGGGGAGCTGTTTTTT. This gives the protein CASRGGPNTGELFF.

The chain has TRBV7-8 and TRBJ1-6, with 8 bases matching TRBD1. V was pared by 5 bases and J by 14 bases, with 8 bases of the junction left unmatched. CDR3 length: 13 residues. Germline CDR1 is SGHVS and CDR2 is FQNEAQ. The CDR3 loop is CASSPQGGGSLHF. The CDR3 nucleotides read TGTGCCAGCAGCCCACAGGGGGGGGGATCCCTCCACTTT.

The V and J genes are TRBV7-9 and TRBJ1-1, with D perhaps matching TRBD1 (5 bases). This CDR3 spans 13 amino acids. The germline V and J ends were trimmed by 3 bases and 5 bases, with 10 bases remaining between them. The germline V gene encodes CDR1 SEHNR and CDR2 FQNEAQ (reference sequence). The CDR3 sequence is CASSFSPGTEAFF. CDR3 coding DNA: TGTGCCAGCAGCTTTTCTCCAGGGACTGAAGCTTTCTTT.

The gene calls are TRBV29-1 and TRBJ2-7; D perhaps matches TRBD1 (6 bases). Deletions cut 5 bases from V and 4 bases from J, with 15 bases between. Germline CDR1 is SQVTM and CDR2 is ANQGSEA. The CDR3 runs 13 residues. The chain's CDR3 is CSVRAGESYEQYF. CDR3 DNA: TGCAGCGTTCGCGCAGGGGAAAGTTACGAGCAGTACTTC.